Described below is a single T cell receptor beta chain sequence and its context. Its target is unknown. The sample belongs to a study of somatic mutations in cytotoxic T cells in rheumatoid arthritis. Study conclusions and caveats: TRBV07's slight underrepresentation, observed in rheumatoid arthritis patients, lacked adjustment for multiple comparisons. Of the expanded CD8+ clones, the antigen targets were not known.

Profiled with immunoSEQ multiplex PCR; TCRdb holds only in-frame clones, not every one. The top ten hold around 8.6% of the sample, which has approximately 11,000 clones, 70% to 85% seen once. Germline lookup yields CDR1 MNHEY and CDR2 SVGAGI. V was cut by 7 bases and J by 2 bases, with 6 bases left in between. The CDR3 runs to 12 residues. The V gene is TRBV6-5, the J gene TRBJ1-3; no firm D call. What was sequenced was CD8+ T cells sorted from blood. This receptor was identified in a woman aged 55-70 years with rheumatoid arthritis. The CDR3 reads CASKSTGNTIYF. CDR3 nucleotides: TGTGCCAGCAAATCTACTGGAAACACCATATATTTT.